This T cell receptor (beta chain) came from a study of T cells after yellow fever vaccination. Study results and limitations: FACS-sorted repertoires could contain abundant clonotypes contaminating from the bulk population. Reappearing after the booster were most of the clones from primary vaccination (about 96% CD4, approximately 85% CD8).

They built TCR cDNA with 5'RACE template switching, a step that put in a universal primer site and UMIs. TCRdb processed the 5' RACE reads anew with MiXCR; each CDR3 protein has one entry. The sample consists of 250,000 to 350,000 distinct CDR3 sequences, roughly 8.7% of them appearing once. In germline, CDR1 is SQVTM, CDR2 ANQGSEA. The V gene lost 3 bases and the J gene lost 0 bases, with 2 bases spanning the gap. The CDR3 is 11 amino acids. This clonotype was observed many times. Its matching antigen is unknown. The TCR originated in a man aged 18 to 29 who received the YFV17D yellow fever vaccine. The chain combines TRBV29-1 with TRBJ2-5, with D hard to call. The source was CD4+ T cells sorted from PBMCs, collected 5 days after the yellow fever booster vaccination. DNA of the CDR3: TGCAGCGTTGAGGACCAAGAGACCCAGTACTTC. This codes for CSVEDQETQYF.